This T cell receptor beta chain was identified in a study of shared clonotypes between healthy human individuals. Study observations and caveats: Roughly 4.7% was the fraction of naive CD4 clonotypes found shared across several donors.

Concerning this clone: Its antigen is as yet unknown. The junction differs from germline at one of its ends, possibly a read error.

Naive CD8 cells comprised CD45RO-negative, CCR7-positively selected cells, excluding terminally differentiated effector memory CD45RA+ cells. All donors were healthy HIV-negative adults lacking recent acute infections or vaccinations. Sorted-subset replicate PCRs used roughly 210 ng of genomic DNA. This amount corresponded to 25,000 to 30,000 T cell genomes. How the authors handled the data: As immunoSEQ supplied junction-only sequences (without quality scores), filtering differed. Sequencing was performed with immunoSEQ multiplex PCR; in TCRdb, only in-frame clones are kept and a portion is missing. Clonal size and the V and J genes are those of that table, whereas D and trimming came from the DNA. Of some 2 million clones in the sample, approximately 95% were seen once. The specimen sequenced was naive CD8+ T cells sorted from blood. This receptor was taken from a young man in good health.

CDR3 in DNA: TGTGCCAGCAGTTTATTGGGAGACGAGCTGTTCTTC. Protein: CASSLLGDELFF. The V call is TRBV27, the J call TRBJ2-1, with a possible D match to TRBD2 (5 bases). This CDR3 has 12 amino acids. Germline assignment: CDR1 MNHEY and CDR2 SMNVEV (reference sequence).